The entry below gives a single TCR beta chain sequence along with its context. The antigen remains unidentified. V lost 5 bases, J lost 6 bases, and 22 bases lay in between. This CDR3 is built from 17 residues. CDR1 and CDR2 (germline): SGHVS, FQNEAQ. The repertoire was sequenced with immunoSEQ multiplex PCR; TCRdb's copy has only in-frame clones and lacks some. This table holds around 1.9 million clones, 85% to 95% found once. Selected positively for CCR7 and CD45RO-negative, naive CD8 cells excluded terminally differentiated effector memory CD45RA+ cells. The data are from a study of shared clonotypes between healthy human individuals. Findings and caveats of the study: Memory subsets generally showed lower estimated richness than naive subsets.

The receptor comes from a man aged 18 to 30 in good health. Some clones in this sample may be carry-over from other donors' samples. V gene TRBV7-8 combines with J gene TRBJ2-2; the D gene is possibly TRBD2 (6 bases). Sequencing used naive CD8+ T cells from PBMCs. The CDR3 nucleotides are TGTGCCAGCAGCCATCCTTCCCTAGCGCCCGAACCCGGGGAGCTGTTTTTT. Translation gives CASSHPSLAPEPGELFF.